Given below is one TCR beta chain in context. This sample was included in a study of shared clonotypes between healthy human individuals. In the study overall: The composition of the donors was a couple of women and a few men aged 18 to 49.

The CDR3 is made up of 15 amino acids. Germline lookup yields CDR1 SGHAT and CDR2 FQNNGV. The V end lost 5 bases, the J end lost 0 bases, and 12 bases lay between the germline ends. Sequencing was performed with immunoSEQ multiplex PCR; in TCRdb, only in-frame clones are kept and a portion is missing. The data hold millions of clones, with roughly nine tenths observed a single time. This clonotype originated in a young man in good health. The material sequenced was naive CD4+ T cells sorted from blood. Regarding subset: CD45RA+ positively selected. The chain uses TRBV11-2 and TRBJ2-3; unclear D gene. CDR3 loop: CASSADVASTDTQYF. The CDR3 region has the DNA TGTGCCAGCAGCGCAGACGTGGCTAGCACAGATACGCAGTATTTT.